Reported below is one T cell receptor (beta chain). Germline CDR1 is MNHNY and CDR2 is SVGAGI (reference sequence). Trimming removed 6 bases from V and 4 bases from J, with 7 bases in between. The CDR3 runs 13 residues. The sample originates from a study of T-cell memory formation after mild COVID-19. TCRdb re-called the 5' RACE reads through MiXCR, storing one row per CDR3 protein. The sample lists 210,000 or so distinct CDR3 sequences, 18% occurring once. The sample was PBMCs or a T cell subset sorted from them (not recorded which). This sequence originates from an adult woman who had mild COVID-19 (a few samples of this study predate the infection). Cell type and time point are not known. This sequence joins TRBV6-6 and TRBJ2-6; D assignment may be TRBD1 or TRBD2 (5 bases each). The DNA for the CDR3 is TGTGCCAGCAGGGGGGTCGGGGCCAACGTCCTGACTTTC. This codes for CASRGVGANVLTF.